The table lists the clone carrying this TCR beta chain with a few counts. The antigen is not known. The data derive from a study of neurological immune-mediated disorders. Study findings and constraints: While HTLV-1-associated myelopathy showed the greatest TCR clonal expansion, multiple sclerosis showed the least, falling below healthy controls. Clinical features showed no association with the multiple sclerosis repertoire cluster, and MRI features showed none either.

The making of cDNA relied on 5'RACE with 10-nucleotide random UMIs. A single record per CDR3 protein comes from TCRdb applying MiXCR to the 5' RACE reads. The sample comprises 55,000 to 65,000 distinct CDR3 sequences, about 3.5% of which are singletons, and roughly 2.3% rests with the top ten. Deletions cut 4 bases from V and 3 bases from J, with 19 bases between. From germline, CDR1 is DFQATT and CDR2 SNEGSKA (reference sequence). The length of the CDR3 is 16 residues. This chain joins TRBV20-1 and TRBJ1-5; D gene unclear. This TCR derives from a woman in her forties or fifties with multiple sclerosis. Sequenced input: PBMCs. CDR3 residues: CSATSGGAGVNQPQHF. The CDR3 region has the DNA TGCAGTGCTACCAGCGGTGGAGCCGGTGTCAATCAGCCCCAGCATTTT.